The 7 T cell receptor beta chains reported below all come from one sample, sequenced in a study of post-analysis software for immune sequencing data. Study-wide results and caveats: Four or five TRBV segments (TRBV5-6, TRBV5-1 and TRBV20-1 among them) occurred more frequently in patients than in controls.

Unique-molecular-identifier-tagged TCR beta cDNA libraries were used. TCRdb re-called the PCR reads with MiXCR, one entry per CDR3 protein. The repertoire holds some 700,000 distinct CDR3 sequences, about 60% seen once, with approximately 11% in the top ten. No cognate antigen is known for these TCRs. The sample taken for sequencing was blood. The receptors here all came from a girl aged 2-10 years with multiple sclerosis.

J is TRBJ2-3 and V is TRBV20-1, with D maybe TRBD2 (5 bases). CDR1 and CDR2 from the germline V gene are DFQATT and SNEGSKA (reference sequence). The V gene lost 0 bases and the J gene lost 2 bases, with 12 bases spanning the gap. The CDR3 spans 15 residues. CDR3 amino acids: CSARDWERPTDTQYF. CDR3 sequence (DNA): TGCAGTGCTAGAGATTGGGAGAGACCCACAGATACGCAGTATTTT.

This clonotype was detected only a few times. This rearrangement joins TRBV3-1 to TRBJ2-1; no firm D call. This CDR3 has 13 residues. Germline V gene data show CDR1 as LGHDT and CDR2 as YNNKEL (reference sequence). The V and J ends lost 1 base and 12 bases respectively, with 13 bases between them. CDR3 sequence reads: CASSQGIDPRQFF. The CDR3, as DNA: TGTGCCAGCAGCCAAGGCATCGATCCCCGGCAGTTCTTC.

This clonotype was seen more than once but under ten times. V gene TRBV7-2 combines with J gene TRBJ2-3, with TRBD2 matching over 9 bases. The ends lost 2 bases at V and 5 bases at J; junction bases unmatched: 8. Germline CDR1 reads SGHTA; CDR2 reads FQGNSA. This CDR3 has 16 amino acids. The CDR3 bases are TGTGCCAGCAGCTTACGGCTAGCGGGGACGGGAGATACGCAGTATTTT. This translates into CASSLRLAGTGDTQYF.

This clonotype was counted a few times. The chain joins TRBV4-3 to TRBJ1-2, with TRBD1 matching over 9 bases. This CDR3 contains 15 residues. Germline V gene data show CDR1 as LGHNA and CDR2 as YSLEER. J was trimmed by 3 bases and V by 1 base; bases with no gene match: 3. This CDR3 reads CASSQGGQGDYGYTF. The CDR3 coding sequence is TGCGCCAGCAGCCAAGGGGGACAGGGAGACTATGGCTACACCTTC.

The V and J genes are TRBV19 and TRBJ2-1; 7 bases fit TRBD1. J gave up 7 bases and V 5 bases, and 11 bases lay outside the gene matches. The germline gives CDR1 LNHDA, CDR2 SQIVND (reference sequence). The CDR3 is 15 residues long. CDR3 region: CASSLSGTERNEQFF. The DNA of the CDR3 is TGTGCCAGTAGTCTCTCCGGGACAGAGCGTAATGAGCAGTTCTTC.

A few counts support this clonotype. The chain links TRBV29-1 to TRBJ2-7, with D maybe TRBD1 (5 bases). V was cut by 4 bases and J by 6 bases, with 13 bases left in between. CDR1 and CDR2 from the germline V gene are SQVTM and ANQGSEA. The length of the CDR3 is 12 residues. CDR3 loop: CSVAGAGGEQYF. Here the CDR3 DNA reads TGCAGCGTTGCTGGGGCTGGTGGCGAGCAGTACTTC.

This chain links TRBV15 with TRBJ2-5; D unresolved. This CDR3 spans 14 amino acids. Per the germline V gene, CDR1 is LNHNV and CDR2 is YYDKDF (reference sequence). Between the trimmed V and J ends, which lost 1 base and 5 bases, there was a span of 11 bases. As DNA, the CDR3 is TGTGCCACCAGCAGAGTGGTGGGTACTGAGACCCAGTACTTC. Translating it yields CATSRVVGTETQYF.